Listed below are T cell receptor beta chains from one sample, sequenced in a study of blood T cell repertoires in COVID-19. Sequencing used immunoSEQ multiplex PCR; TCRdb keeps in-frame clones, though not all of them. Among 120,000 to 150,000 clones listed, around 86% were seen once. Sample: peripheral blood. The origin of the receptors is a woman of 80 years or more with acute or convalescent COVID-19. The CDR3 runs from the conserved cysteine through the conserved F or W. D genes are given only for firm matches. Size is stated for part of the rows, as once, few or many counts, or as a class when the clone is expanded.

>NA|TRBJ2-7|NA|TRBV14
TGTGCCAGCAGCCTCCTTCCCAGGTCATACGAGCAGTACTTC
CASSLLPRSYEQYF
>NA|TRBJ1-1|NA|TRBV2
TGTGCCAGCATTCTGGACAAGAACACTGAAGCTTTCTTT
CASILDKNTEAFF
>NA|TRBJ2-7|once|TRBV28
TGTGCCACCAGATTCGGGACAAGCAGCTCCTACGAGCAGTACTTC
CATRFGTSSSYEQYF
>NA|TRBJ2-7|NA|TRBV6-5
TGTGCCAGCAGTTACTTGGGCGCTATCGCCTACGAGCAGTACTTC
CASSYLGAIAYEQYF
>TRBD2|TRBJ2-5|NA|TRBV6-5
TGTGCCACCAGAATCTCGGGAGGGGAGACCCAGTACTTC
CATRISGGETQYF
>TRBD1|TRBJ1-6|once|TRBV5-6
TGTGCCAGCAGCTACCGGGACAGGGGAGGATCACCCCTCCACTTT
CASSYRDRGGSPLHF
>NA|TRBJ1-5|NA|TRBV15
TGTGCCACCAGCAGAACCCGACAGGCCAATCAGCCCCAGCATTTT
CATSRTRQANQPQHF
>NA|TRBJ2-4|NA|TRBV28
TGTGCCAGCAGTTTACCGCAGAGACAGGAAACCAAAAACATTCAGTACTTC
CASSLPQRQETKNIQYF
>TRBD1|TRBJ1-5|NA|TRBV10-3
TGTGCCATCAGTCCCGACAGGGGCTATAGCAATCAGCCCCAGCATTTT
CAISPDRGYSNQPQHF
>NA|TRBJ1-1|NA|TRBV2
TGTGCCAGCAGTGAAGCGCTTCGGCGGGAGCGCACTGAAGCTTTCTTT
CASSEALRRERTEAFF
>TRBD1|TRBJ2-2|NA|TRBV7-3
TGTGCCAGCAGCTTAGCCGGACAGGAAACCGGGGAGCTGTTTTTT
CASSLAGQETGELFF
>NA|TRBJ2-3|NA|TRBV5-1
TGCGCCAGCAGCTTGAGCAGGGGGGGCACAGATACGCAGTATTTT
CASSLSRGGTDTQYF
>TRBD1|TRBJ2-2|NA|TRBV2
TGTGCCAGCAGTGAGGGGACAGTACTAAAGACCGGGGAGCTGTTTTTT
CASSEGTVLKTGELFF
>TRBD1|TRBJ2-1|NA|TRBV9
TGTGCCAGCAGCCCCCGGGACAGGTCATACAATGAGCAGTTCTTC
CASSPRDRSYNEQFF
>NA|TRBJ1-5|NA|TRBV28
TGTGCCAGCAGTTTATGGCGGGGGCTCCTTAGCAATCAGCCCCAGCATTTT
CASSLWRGLLSNQPQHF
>NA|TRBJ1-4|NA|TRBV28
TGTGCCAGCAGTTTAGGGCAGGCCGTAAATGAAAAACTGTTTTTT
CASSLGQAVNEKLFF
>NA|TRBJ2-2|NA|TRBV18
TGTGCCAGCTCCCCCGGTACCGGGGAGCTGTTTTTT
CASSPGTGELFF
>NA|TRBJ1-5|NA|TRBV27
TGTGCCAGCCAAAAGGAGGGTGGAAGCAATCAGCCCCAGCATTTT
CASQKEGGSNQPQHF
>NA|TRBJ1-2|NA|TRBV4-2
TGTGCCAGCAGCCAGATGGGAGGGGATGGCTACACCTTC
CASSQMGGDGYTF
>NA|TRBJ1-3|NA|TRBV10-1
TGCGCCAGCAGTGTTGAGAGATCTGGAAACACCATATATTTT
CASSVERSGNTIYF
>TRBD1|TRBJ2-7|many|TRBV5-4
TGTGCCAGCAGCTCGGGACAGCCCACATACGAGCAGTACTTC
CASSSGQPTYEQYF
>TRBD1|TRBJ2-4|once|TRBV6-5
TGTGCCAGCAAAGGGACAGGGGGAAACATTCAGTACTTC
CASKGTGGNIQYF